This T cell receptor beta chain derives from a study of control samples from healthy donors and cancer patients. TCRdb keeps only in-frame clones here, not all; method: immunoSEQ multiplex PCR. The table lists under 200,000 clones, over 90% of them singletons. V shed 1 base and J shed 2 bases, with 9 bases lying between them. The CDR3 runs 15 residues. Germline V gives CDR1 MGHRA, CDR2 YSYEKL. The TCR was taken from a woman in her thirties in good health. Sequenced material: blood. This rearrangement joins TRBV4-1 to TRBJ1-5; a weak D match, TRBD1 (6 bases). The CDR3 bases are TGCGCCAGCAGCCAAGCGGGGGCCGGCAATCAGCCCCAGCATTTT. It translates to CASSQAGAGNQPQHF.